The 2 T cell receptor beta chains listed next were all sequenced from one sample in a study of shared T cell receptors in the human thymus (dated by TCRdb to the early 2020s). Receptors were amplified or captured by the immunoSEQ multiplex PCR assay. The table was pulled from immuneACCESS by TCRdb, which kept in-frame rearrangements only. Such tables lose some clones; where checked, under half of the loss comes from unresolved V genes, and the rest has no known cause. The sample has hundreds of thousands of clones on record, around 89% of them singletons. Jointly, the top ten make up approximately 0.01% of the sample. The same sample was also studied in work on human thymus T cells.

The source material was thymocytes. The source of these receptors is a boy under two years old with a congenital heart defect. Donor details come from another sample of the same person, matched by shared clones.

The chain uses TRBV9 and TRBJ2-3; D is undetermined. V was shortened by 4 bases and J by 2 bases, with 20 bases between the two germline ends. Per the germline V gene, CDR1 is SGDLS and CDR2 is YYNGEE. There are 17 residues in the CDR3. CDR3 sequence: CASSPRRHRSTTDTQYF. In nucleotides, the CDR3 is TGTGCCAGCAGCCCCCGGCGCCATAGGAGTACCACAGATACGCAGTATTTT.

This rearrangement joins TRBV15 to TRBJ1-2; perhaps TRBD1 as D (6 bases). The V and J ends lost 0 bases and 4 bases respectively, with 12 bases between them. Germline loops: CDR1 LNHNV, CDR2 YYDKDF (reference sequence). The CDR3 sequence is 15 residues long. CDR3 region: CATSRDRGACYGYTF. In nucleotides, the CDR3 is TGTGCCACCAGCAGAGATCGGGGGGCGTGCTATGGCTACACCTTC.